This T cell receptor beta chain was sequenced during a study of CD8+CD57+ T cells in acquired aplastic anemia. Trimming stripped 3 bases from V and 8 bases from J, with 16 bases between. The CDR3 spans 13 residues. Germline assignment: CDR1 GTSNPN and CDR2 SVGIG (reference sequence). All sequencing subjects had displayed CD8+CD57+ cell expansion on flow cytometry. Each patient gave a blood sample that was collected before any therapy had been received. This clonotype has at least ten counts. Its antigen is not identified. Findings of the study overall: Patients and controls turned out to have twenty-nine CD8+ CDR3 sequences in common.

Genomic DNA acted as the template from which TCR beta VDJ combination and CDR3 sequence profiling were carried out. TCRdb reprocessed the reads via MiXCR and lists one record per CDR3 protein. The sample includes roughly 290,000 distinct CDR3 sequences, about 50% of them seen just once. The sequence was obtained from a human donor with aplastic anemia. Material for sequencing was sorted CD4+, CD8+, or CD8+CD57+ T cells (not recorded which) from PBMCs. This chain links TRBV30 with TRBJ1-2; a possible D gene is TRBD1 (5 bases). CDR3 protein: CAWSDGRGKGYTF. Here the CDR3 DNA reads TGTGCCTGGAGCGACGGGCGGGGGAAAGGCTACACCTTC.